One and the same sample provided the 4 T cell receptor beta chains below, sequenced in a study of T cell repertoires in cytomegalovirus infection. Using its own MiXCR run on the reads, TCRdb lists one record per CDR3 protein. Of about 900,000 distinct CDR3 sequences listed, 31% are singletons. Their antigen targets remain unknown. This specimen consisted of cultured CD8+ T cells from PBMCs, obtained from culture after CMV antigen stimulation. The source of these receptors is a human donor in good health (CMV status not recorded). Some clones in this sample may be carry-over from other donors' samples.

The chain has TRBV6-1 and TRBJ2-1; tentatively, D is TRBD2 (5 bases). The V gene's germline CDR1 is MNHNS and CDR2 SASEGT. This CDR3 is 17 amino acids long. V was pared by 2 bases and J by 2 bases, with 16 bases between. For the CDR3, the DNA is TGTGCCAGCAGTGAATCCTGGCGGGCCCTACCCTACAATGAGCAGTTCTTC. This translates into CASSESWRALPYNEQFF.

The chain joins TRBV12-3 or TRBV12-4 to TRBJ2-1; 8 bases are a match to TRBD2. V lost 4 bases to trimming and J lost 9 bases; unmatched junction nucleotides: 8. The CDR3 totals 14 residues. The CDR3 sequence: CASSYPGLESEQFF. CDR3 sequence (DNA): TGTGCCAGCAGTTACCCGGGACTAGAGAGTGAGCAGTTCTTC.

This clonotype was detected many times. The chain carries TRBV11-3 and TRBJ1-5, with D maybe TRBD1 (6 bases). V dropped 3 bases and J dropped 1 base, with 19 bases sitting between them. This CDR3 contains 18 residues. In germline, CDR1 is SGHNT, CDR2 YENEEA. The CDR3 DNA reads as TGTGCCAGCAGCTTTCCGGGGGCGCGTCTTGGGAGCAATCAGCCCCAGCATTTT. Translating it yields CASSFPGARLGSNQPQHF.

In this sample, this clonotype turned up many times. The V and J genes are TRBV12-5 and TRBJ2-7; D unclear. CDR1 is LGHNT and CDR2 is FRNRAP in the germline V gene. V dropped 5 bases and J dropped 7 bases, with 18 bases sitting between them. The CDR3 has 14 residues. The CDR3: CASGPQAATREQYF. DNA of the CDR3: TGTGCTAGTGGTCCGCAGGCGGCCACGAGGGAGCAGTACTTC.